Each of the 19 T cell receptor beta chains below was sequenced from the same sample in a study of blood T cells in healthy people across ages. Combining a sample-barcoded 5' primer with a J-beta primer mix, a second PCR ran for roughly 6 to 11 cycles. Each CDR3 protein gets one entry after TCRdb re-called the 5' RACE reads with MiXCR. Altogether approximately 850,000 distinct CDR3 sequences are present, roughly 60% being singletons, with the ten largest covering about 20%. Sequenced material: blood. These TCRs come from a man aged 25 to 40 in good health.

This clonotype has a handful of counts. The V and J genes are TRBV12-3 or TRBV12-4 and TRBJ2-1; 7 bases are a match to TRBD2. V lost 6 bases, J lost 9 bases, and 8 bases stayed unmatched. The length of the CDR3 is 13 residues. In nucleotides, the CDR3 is TGTGCCAGCAGCCCCCGGGGGGAGGGTGAGCAGTTCTTC. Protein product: CASSPRGEGEQFF.

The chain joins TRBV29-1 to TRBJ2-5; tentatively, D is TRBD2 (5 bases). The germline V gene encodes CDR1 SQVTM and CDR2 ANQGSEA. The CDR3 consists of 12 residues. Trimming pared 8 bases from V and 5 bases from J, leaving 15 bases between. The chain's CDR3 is CSTKRTGETQYF. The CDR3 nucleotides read TGCAGCACCAAAAGAACGGGGGAGACCCAGTACTTC.

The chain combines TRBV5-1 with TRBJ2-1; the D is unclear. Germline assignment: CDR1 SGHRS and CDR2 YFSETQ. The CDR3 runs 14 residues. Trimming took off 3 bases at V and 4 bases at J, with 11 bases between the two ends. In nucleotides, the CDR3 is TGCGCCAGCAGCTCTCAGGTGGATTACAATGAGCAGTTCTTC. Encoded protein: CASSSQVDYNEQFF.

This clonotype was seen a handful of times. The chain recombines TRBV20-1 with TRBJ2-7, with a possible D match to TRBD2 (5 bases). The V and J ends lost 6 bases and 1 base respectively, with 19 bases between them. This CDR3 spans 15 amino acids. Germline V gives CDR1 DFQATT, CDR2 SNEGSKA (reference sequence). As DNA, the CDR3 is TGCAGTGCGGTGGCCTCGGGGAAACGTTCCTACGAGCAGTACTTC. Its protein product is CSAVASGKRSYEQYF.

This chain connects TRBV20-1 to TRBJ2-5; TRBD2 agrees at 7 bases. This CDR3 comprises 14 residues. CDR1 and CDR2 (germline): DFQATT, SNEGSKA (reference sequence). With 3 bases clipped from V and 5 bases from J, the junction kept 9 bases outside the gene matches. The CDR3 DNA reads TGCAGTGCTAGGGTGTATCGAGCGGGGGAGACCCAGTACTTC. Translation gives CSARVYRAGETQYF.

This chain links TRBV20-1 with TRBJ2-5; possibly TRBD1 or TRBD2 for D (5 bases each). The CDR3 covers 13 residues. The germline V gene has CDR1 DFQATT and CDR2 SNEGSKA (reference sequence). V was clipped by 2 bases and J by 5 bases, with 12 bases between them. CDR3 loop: CSARNLGVETQYF. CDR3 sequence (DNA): TGCAGTGCTAGAAATCTGGGGGTGGAGACCCAGTACTTC.

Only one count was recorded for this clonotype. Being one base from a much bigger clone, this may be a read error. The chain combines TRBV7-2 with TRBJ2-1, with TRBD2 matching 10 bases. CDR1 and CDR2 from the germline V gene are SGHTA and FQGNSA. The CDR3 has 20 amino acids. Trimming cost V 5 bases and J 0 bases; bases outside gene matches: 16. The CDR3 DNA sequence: TGTGCCAGCAGCACGCAGAGGGCTAGCGGGGGCCCCCTCTCCTACAATGAGCAGTTCTTC. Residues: CASSTQRASGGPLSYNEQFF. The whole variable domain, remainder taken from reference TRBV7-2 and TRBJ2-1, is GAGVSQSPSNKVTEKGKDVELRCDPISGHTALYWYRQSLGQGLEFLIYFQGNSAPDKSGLPSDRFSAERTGGSVSTLTIQRTQQEDSAVYLCASSTQRASGGPLSYNEQFFGPGTRLTVL.

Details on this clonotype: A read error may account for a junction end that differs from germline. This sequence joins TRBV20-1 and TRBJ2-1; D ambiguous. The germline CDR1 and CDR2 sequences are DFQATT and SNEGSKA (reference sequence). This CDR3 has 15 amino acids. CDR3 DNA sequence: TGCAGTGTTAGAGGTTCTACCTCATGGATTAATGAGCAGTTCTTC. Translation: CSVRGSTSWINEQFF.

The CDR3 sequence is CSARDRGGFANEQFF. As DNA, the CDR3 is TGCAGTGCTAGAGATAGGGGTGGCTTCGCCAATGAGCAGTTCTTC. The rearrangement uses TRBV20-1 and TRBJ2-1, with D possibly TRBD1 on 5 matching bases. Between the trimmed V and J ends, which lost 0 bases and 6 bases, there was a span of 15 bases. Germline V gene sequence: CDR1 DFQATT, CDR2 SNEGSKA (reference sequence). The CDR3 is 15 amino acids.

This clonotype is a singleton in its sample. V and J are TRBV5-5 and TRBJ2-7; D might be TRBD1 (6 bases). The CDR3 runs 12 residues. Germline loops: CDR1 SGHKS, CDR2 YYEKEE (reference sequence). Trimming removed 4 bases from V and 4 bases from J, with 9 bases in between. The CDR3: CASSRTDYEQYF. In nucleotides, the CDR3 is TGTGCCAGCAGCCGGACAGATTACGAGCAGTACTTC.

CDR3 region: CSANPRLADYYNEQFF. Written as DNA, the CDR3 is TGCAGTGCCAACCCTCGACTAGCGGACTACTACAATGAGCAGTTCTTC. The chain carries TRBV20-1 and TRBJ2-1, with 9 bases lining up with TRBD2. V shed 6 bases and J 3 bases; nucleotides not matched to a gene: 12. The CDR3 is made up of 16 amino acids. The germline V gene has CDR1 DFQATT and CDR2 SNEGSKA (reference sequence).

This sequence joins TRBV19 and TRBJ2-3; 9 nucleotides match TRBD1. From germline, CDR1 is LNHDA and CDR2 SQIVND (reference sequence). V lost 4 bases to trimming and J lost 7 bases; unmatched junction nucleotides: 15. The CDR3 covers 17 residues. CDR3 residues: CASSKNVRNRGLNTQYF. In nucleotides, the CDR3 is TGTGCCAGTAGTAAGAACGTCAGAAACAGGGGGCTAAATACGCAGTATTTT.

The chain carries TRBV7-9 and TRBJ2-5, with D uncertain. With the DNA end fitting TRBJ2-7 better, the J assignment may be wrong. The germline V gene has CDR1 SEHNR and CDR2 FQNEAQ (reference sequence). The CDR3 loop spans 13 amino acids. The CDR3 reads CASSLPQLDEQYF. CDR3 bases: TGTGCCAGCAGCTTACCCCAATTGGACGAGCAGTACTTC.

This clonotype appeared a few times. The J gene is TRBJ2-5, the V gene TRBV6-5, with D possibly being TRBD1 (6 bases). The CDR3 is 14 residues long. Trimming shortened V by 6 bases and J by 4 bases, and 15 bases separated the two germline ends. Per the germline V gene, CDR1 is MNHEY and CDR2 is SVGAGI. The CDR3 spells CASSARQARETQYF. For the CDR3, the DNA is TGTGCCAGCAGCGCCAGACAGGCGCGAGAGACCCAGTACTTC.

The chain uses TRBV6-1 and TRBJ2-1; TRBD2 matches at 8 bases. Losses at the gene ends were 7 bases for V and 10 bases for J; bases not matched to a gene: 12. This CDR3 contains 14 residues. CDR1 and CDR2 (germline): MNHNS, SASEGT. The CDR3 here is CASTVRGGHLEQFF. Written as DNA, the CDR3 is TGTGCCAGCACTGTCCGCGGGGGGCATTTGGAGCAGTTCTTC.

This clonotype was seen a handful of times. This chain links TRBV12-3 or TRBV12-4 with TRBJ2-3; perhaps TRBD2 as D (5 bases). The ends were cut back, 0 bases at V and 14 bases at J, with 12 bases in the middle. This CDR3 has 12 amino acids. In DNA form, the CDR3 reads TGTGCCAGCAGTTTAGCCCCCGAGGGTCGGTATTTT. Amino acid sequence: CASSLAPEGRYF.

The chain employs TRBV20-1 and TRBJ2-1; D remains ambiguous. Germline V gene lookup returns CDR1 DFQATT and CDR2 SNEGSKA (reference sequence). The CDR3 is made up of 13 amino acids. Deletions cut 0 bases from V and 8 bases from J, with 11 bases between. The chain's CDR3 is CSAREWASDEQFF. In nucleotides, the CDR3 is TGCAGTGCTAGAGAGTGGGCGTCGGATGAGCAGTTCTTC.

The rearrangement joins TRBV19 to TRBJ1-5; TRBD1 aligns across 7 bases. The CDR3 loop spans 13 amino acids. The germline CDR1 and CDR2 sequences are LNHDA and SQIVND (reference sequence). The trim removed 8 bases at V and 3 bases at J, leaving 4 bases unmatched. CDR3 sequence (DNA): TGTGCCAGTCAAGACAGGGCCAATCAGCCCCAGCATTTT. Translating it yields CASQDRANQPQHF.

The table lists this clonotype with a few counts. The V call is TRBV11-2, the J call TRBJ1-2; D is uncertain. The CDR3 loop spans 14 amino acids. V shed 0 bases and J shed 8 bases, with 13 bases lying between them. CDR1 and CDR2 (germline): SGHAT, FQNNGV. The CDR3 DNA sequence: TGTGCCAGCAGCTTAGATGGAAGTTACGGGGGCTACACCTTC. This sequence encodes CASSLDGSYGGYTF.